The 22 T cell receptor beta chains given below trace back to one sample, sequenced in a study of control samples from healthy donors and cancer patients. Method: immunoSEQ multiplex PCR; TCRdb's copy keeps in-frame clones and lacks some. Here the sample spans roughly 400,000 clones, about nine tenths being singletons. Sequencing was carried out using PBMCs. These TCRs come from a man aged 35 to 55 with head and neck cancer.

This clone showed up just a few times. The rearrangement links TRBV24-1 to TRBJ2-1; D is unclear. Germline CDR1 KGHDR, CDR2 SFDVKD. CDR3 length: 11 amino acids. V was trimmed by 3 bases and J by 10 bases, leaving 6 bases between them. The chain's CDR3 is CATSDLGEQFF. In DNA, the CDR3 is TGTGCCACCAGTGATCTAGGGGAGCAGTTCTTC.

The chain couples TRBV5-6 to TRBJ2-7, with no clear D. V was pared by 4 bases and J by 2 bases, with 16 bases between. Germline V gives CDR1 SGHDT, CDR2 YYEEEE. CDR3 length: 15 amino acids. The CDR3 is CASSGAISGTYEQYF. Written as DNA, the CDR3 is TGTGCCAGCAGCGGTGCGATATCAGGCACCTACGAGCAGTACTTC.

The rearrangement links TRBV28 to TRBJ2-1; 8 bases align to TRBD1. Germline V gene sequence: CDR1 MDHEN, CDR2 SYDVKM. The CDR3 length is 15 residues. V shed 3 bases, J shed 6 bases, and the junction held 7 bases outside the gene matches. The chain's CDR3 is CASSLGTGYPNEQFF. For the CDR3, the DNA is TGTGCCAGCAGTTTGGGGACAGGTTACCCCAATGAGCAGTTCTTC.

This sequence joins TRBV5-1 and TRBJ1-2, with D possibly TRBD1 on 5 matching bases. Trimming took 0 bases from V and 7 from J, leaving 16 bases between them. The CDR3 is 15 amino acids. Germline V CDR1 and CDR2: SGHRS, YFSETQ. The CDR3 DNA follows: TGCGCCAGCAGCTTGGATCAGGGAATGACGTTTGGCTACACCTTC. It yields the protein CASSLDQGMTFGYTF.

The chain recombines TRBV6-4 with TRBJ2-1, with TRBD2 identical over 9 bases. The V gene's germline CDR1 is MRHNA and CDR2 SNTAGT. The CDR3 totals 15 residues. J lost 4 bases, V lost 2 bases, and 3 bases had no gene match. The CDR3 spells CASSDGGGEYNEQFF. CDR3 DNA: TGTGCCAGCAGTGACGGCGGGGGGGAATACAATGAGCAGTTCTTC.

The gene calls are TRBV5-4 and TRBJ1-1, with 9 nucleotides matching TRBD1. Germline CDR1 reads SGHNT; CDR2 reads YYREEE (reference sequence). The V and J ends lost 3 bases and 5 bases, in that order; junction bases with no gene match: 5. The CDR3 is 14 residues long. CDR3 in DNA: TGTGCCAGCAGCTCTGGGACAGGGAGGACTGAAGCTTTCTTT. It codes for CASSSGTGRTEAFF.

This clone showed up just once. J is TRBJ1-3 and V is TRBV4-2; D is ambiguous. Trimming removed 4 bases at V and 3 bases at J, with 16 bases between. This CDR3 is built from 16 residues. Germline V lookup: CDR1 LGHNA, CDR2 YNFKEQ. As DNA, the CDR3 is TGTGCCAGCAGCCCCACTACCCGGGCGGATGGAAACACCATATATTTT. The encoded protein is CASSPTTRADGNTIYF.

The CDR3 sequence: CASSRQGYGTEAFF. The DNA of the CDR3 is TGTGCCAGCAGTAGACAGGGATATGGCACTGAAGCTTTCTTT. The chain is built from TRBV28 and TRBJ1-1; TRBD1 agrees at 7 bases. V was clipped by 5 bases and J by 4 bases; unmatched bases: 7. The CDR3 contains 14 residues. In germline, CDR1 is MDHEN, CDR2 SYDVKM. The variable domain in full, completed from reference TRBV28 and TRBJ1-1, reads DVKVTQSSRYLVKRTGEKVFLECVQDMDHENMFWYRQDPGLGLRLIYFSYDVKMKEKGDIPEGYSVSREKKERFSLILESASTNQTSMYLCASSRQGYGTEAFFGQGTRLTVV.

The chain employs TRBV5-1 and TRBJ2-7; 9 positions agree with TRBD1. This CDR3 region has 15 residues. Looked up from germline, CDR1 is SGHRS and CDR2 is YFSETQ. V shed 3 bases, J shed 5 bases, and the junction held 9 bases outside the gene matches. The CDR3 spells CASSSQQGARNEQYF. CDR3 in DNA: TGCGCCAGCAGCTCGCAACAGGGGGCGAGGAACGAGCAGTACTTC.

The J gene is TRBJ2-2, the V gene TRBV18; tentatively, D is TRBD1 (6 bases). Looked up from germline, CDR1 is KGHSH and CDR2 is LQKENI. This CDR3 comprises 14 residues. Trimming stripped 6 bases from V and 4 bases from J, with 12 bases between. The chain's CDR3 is CASSSTGSTGELFF. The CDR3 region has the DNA TGTGCCAGCTCCTCAACAGGGAGCACCGGGGAGCTGTTTTTT.

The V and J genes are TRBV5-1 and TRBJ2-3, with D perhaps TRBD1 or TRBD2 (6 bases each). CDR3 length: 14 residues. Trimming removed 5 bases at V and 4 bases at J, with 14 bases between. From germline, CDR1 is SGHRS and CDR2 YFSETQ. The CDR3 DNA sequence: TGCGCCAGCAGTACGGGGGCAGCGGCAGATACGCAGTATTTT. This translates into CASSTGAAADTQYF.

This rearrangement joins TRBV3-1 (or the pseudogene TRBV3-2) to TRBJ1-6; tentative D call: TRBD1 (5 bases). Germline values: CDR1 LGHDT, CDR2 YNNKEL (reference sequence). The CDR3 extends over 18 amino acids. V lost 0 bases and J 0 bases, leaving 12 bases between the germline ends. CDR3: CASSQEGSGGSYNSPLHF. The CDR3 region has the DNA TGTGCCAGCAGCCAAGAGGGCTCCGGGGGCTCCTATAATTCACCCCTCCACTTT.

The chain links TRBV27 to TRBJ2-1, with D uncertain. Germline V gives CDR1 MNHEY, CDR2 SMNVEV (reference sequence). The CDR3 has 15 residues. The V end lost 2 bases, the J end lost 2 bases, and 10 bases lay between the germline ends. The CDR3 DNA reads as TGTGCCAGCAGTTTAATGGCGACCGCCTACAATGAGCAGTTCTTC. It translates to CASSLMATAYNEQFF.

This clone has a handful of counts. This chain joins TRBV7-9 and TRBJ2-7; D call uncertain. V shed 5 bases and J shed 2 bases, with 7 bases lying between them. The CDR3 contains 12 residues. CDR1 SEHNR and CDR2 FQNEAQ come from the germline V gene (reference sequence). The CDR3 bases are TGTGCCAGCAGCCGTACCCCCTACGAGCAGTACTTC. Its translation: CASSRTPYEQYF. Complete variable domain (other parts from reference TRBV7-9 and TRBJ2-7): DTGVSQNPRHKITKRGQNVTFRCDPISEHNRLYWYRQTLGQGPEFLTYFQNEAQLEKSRLLSDRFSAERPKGSFSTLEIQRTEQGDSAMYLCASSRTPYEQYFGPGTRLTVT.

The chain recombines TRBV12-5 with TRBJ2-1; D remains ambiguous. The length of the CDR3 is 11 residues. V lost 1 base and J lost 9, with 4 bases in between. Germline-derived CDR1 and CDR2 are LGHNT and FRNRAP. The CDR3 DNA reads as TGTGCTAGTGGTTTGGAAAGTGAGCAGTTCTTC. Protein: CASGLESEQFF.

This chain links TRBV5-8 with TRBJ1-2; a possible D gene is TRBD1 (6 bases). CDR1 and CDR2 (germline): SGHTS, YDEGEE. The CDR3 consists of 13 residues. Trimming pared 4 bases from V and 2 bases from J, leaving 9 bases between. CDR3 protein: CASSQQGNYGYTF. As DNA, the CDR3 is TGTGCCAGCAGCCAACAGGGAAACTATGGCTACACCTTC.

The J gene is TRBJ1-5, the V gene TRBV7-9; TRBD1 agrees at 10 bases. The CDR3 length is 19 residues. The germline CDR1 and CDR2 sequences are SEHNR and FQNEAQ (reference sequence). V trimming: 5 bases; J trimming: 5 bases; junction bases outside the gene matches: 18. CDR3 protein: CASSLGTGAGSPHHQPQHF. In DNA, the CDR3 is TGTGCCAGCAGCCTAGGGACAGGGGCAGGTAGTCCCCACCATCAGCCCCAGCATTTT.

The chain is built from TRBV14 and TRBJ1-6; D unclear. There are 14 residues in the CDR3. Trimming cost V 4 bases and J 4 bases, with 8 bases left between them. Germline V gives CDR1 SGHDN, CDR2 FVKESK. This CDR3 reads CASSRGRYNSPLHF. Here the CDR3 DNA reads TGTGCCAGCAGCCGAGGACGGTATAATTCACCCCTCCACTTT.

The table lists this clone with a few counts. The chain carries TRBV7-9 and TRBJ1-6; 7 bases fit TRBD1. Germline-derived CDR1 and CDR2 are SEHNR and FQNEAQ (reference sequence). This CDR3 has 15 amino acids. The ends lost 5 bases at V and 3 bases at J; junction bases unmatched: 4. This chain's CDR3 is CASSPTGDYNSPLHF. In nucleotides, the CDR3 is TGTGCCAGCAGCCCTACAGGGGACTATAATTCACCCCTCCACTTT.

CDR3 residues: CASSTVSFWDTQYF. As DNA, the CDR3 is TGCGCCAGCAGTACAGTCTCGTTTTGGGATACGCAGTATTTT. The chain has TRBV5-1 and TRBJ2-3; D is unclear. CDR3 length: 14 residues. V was trimmed by 5 bases and J by 6 bases, leaving 16 bases between them. Per germline, CDR1 SGHRS and CDR2 YFSETQ.

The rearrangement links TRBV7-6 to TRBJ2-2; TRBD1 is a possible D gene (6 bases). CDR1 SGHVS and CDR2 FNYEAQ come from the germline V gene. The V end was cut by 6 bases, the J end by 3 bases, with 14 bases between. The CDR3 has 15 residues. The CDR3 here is CASRGRDTYTGELFF. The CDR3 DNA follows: TGTGCCAGCAGAGGCCGGGACACCTACACCGGGGAGCTGTTTTTT. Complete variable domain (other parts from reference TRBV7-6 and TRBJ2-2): GAGVSQSPRYKVTKRGQDVALRCDPISGHVSLYWYRQALGQGPEFLTYFNYEAQQDKSGLPNDRFSAERPEGSISTLTIQRTEQRDSAMYRCASRGRDTYTGELFFGEGSRLTVL.

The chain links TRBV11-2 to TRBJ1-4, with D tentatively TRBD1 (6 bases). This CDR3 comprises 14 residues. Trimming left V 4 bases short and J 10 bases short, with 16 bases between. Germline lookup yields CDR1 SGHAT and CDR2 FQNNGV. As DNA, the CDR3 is TGTGCCAGCAGCTCGACTTGGGGGGGGCGAAAACTGTTTTTT. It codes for CASSSTWGGRKLFF.